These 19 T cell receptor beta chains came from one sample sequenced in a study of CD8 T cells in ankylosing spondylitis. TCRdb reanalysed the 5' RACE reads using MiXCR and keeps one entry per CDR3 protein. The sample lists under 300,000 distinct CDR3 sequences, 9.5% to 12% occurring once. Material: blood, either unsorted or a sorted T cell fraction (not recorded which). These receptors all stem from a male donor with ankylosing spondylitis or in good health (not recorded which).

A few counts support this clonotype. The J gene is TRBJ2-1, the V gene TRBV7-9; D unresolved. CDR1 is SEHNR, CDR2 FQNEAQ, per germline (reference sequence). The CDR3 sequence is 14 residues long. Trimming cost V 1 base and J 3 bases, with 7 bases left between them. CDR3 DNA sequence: TGTGCCAGCAGCTTAGGACTCAGCTACAATGAGCAGTTCTTC. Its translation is CASSLGLSYNEQFF.

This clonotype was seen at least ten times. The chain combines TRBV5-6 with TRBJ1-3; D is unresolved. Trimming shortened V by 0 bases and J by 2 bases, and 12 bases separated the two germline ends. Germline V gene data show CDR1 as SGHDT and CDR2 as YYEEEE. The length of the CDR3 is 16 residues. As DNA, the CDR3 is TGTGCCAGCAGCTTGGCGTTGGGAGCACCTGGAAACACCATATATTTT. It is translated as CASSLALGAPGNTIYF.

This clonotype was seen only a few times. The CDR3 coding sequence is TGTGCCAGCAGTTCTAGGGGGGCGAAAGGAAACACCATATATTTT. It encodes CASSSRGAKGNTIYF. The chain carries TRBV25-1 and TRBJ1-3, with D perhaps TRBD1 (6 bases). The V end lost 5 bases, the J end lost 4 bases, and 15 bases lay between the germline ends. The germline V gene encodes CDR1 MGHDK and CDR2 SYGVNS. The CDR3 spans 15 residues.

In DNA, the CDR3 is TGTGCCAGCAGTCAGCCCCCGACGCTCGAGCAGTACTTC. This sequence encodes CASSQPPTLEQYF. This chain uses TRBV7-2 with TRBJ2-7; unclear D gene. Deletions cut 6 bases from V and 6 bases from J, with 15 bases between. Germline V gives CDR1 SGHTA, CDR2 FQGNSA. This CDR3 is 13 amino acids long.

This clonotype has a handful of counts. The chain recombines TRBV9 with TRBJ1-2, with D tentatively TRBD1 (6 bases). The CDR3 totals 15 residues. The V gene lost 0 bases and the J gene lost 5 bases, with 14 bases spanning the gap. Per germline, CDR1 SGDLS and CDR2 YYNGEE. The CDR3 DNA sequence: TGTGCCAGCAGCGTAGGGGACAACCTTGGGTATGGCTACACCTTC. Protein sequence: CASSVGDNLGYGYTF.

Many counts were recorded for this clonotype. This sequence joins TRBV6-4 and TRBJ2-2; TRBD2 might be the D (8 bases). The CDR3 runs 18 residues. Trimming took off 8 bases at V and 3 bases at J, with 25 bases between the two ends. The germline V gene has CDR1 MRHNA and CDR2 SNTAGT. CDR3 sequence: CASADREPGTRDTGELFF. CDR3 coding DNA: TGTGCCAGCGCAGACAGGGAACCCGGGACTAGAGACACCGGGGAGCTGTTTTTT.

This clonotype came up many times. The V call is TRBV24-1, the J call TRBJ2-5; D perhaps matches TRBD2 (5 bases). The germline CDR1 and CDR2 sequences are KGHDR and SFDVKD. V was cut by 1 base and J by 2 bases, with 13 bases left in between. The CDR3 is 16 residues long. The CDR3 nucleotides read TGTGCCACCAGTGATTTAACGAGCGGAGATCAAGAGACCCAGTACTTC. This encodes CATSDLTSGDQETQYF.

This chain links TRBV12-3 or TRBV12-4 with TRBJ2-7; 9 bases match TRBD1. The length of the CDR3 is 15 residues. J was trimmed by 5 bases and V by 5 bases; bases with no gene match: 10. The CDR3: CASSQNDRGEDEQYF. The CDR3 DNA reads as TGTGCCAGCAGTCAGAATGACAGGGGGGAAGACGAGCAGTACTTC.

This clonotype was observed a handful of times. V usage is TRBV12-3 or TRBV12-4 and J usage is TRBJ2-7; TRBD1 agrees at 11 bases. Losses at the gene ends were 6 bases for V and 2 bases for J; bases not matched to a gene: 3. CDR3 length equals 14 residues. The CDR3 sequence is CASRAGQGAYEQYF. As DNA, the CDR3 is TGTGCCAGCAGAGCGGGACAGGGGGCCTACGAGCAGTACTTC.

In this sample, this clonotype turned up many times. CDR3 in DNA: TGTGCCAGCAGTGAAAGGACTACAGATACGCAGTATTTT. This sequence encodes CASSERTTDTQYF. The chain employs TRBV6-4 and TRBJ2-3; tentatively, D is TRBD2 (5 bases). Germline values: CDR1 MRHNA, CDR2 SNTAGT. V lost 3 bases, J lost 3 bases, and 7 bases lay in between. The CDR3 contains 13 residues.

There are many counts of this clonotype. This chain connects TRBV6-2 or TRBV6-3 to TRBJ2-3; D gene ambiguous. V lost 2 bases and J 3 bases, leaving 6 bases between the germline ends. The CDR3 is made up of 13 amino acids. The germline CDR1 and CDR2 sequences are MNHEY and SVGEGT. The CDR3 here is CASSYTLTDTQYF. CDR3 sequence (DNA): TGTGCCAGCAGTTACACATTAACAGATACGCAGTATTTT.

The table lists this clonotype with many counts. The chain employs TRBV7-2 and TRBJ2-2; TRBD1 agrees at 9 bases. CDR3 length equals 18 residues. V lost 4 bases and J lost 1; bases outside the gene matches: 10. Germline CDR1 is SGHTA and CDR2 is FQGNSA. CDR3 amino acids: CASSYTAGTGKNTGELFF. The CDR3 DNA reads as TGTGCCAGCAGCTATACCGCCGGGACAGGGAAGAACACCGGGGAGCTGTTTTTT.

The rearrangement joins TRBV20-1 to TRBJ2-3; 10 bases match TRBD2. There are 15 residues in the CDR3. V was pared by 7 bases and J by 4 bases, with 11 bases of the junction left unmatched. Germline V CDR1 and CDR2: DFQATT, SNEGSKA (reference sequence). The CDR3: CSGRRLAGEADTQYF. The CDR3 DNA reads TGCAGTGGCAGACGCCTAGCGGGGGAGGCAGATACGCAGTATTTT.

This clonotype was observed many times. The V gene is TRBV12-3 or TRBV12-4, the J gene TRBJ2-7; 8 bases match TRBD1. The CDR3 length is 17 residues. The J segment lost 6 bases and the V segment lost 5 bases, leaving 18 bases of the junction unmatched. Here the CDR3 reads CASSALSTGGINGEQYF. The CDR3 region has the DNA TGTGCCAGCAGTGCTCTATCTACAGGGGGAATTAACGGCGAGCAGTACTTC.

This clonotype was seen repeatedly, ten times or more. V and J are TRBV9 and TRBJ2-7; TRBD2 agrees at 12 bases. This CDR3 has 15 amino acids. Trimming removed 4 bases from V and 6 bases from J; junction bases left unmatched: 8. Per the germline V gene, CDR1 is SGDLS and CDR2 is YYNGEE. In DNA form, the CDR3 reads TGTGCCAGCAGCTCCTCCGGGACTAGCGGGCTCGAGCAGTACTTC. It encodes CASSSSGTSGLEQYF.

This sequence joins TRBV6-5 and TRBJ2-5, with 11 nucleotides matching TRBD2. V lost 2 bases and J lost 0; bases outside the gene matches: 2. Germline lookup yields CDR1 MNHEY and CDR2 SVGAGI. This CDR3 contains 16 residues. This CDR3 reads CASSYVAGGNQETQYF. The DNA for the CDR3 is TGTGCCAGCAGTTACGTAGCGGGGGGGAACCAAGAGACCCAGTACTTC.

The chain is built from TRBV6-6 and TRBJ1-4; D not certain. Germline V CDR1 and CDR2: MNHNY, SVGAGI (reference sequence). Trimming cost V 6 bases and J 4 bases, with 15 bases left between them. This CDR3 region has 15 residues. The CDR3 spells CASSHRRELNEKLFF. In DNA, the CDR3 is TGTGCCAGCAGCCACCGACGAGAACTTAATGAAAAACTGTTTTTT.

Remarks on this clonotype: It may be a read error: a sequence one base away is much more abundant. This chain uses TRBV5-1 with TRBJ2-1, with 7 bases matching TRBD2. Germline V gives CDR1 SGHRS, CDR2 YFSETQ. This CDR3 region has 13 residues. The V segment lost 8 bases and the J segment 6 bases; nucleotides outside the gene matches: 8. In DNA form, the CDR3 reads TGCGCCAGTGCCCGGGAGCGGGGCAATGAGCAGTTCTTC. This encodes CASARERGNEQFF.

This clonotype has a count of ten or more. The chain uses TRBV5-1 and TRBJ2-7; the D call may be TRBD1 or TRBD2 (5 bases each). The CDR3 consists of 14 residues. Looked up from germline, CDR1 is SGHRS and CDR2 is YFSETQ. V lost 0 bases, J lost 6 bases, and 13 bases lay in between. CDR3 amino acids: CASSLGHGDGEQYF. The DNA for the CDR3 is TGCGCCAGCAGCTTGGGACATGGGGACGGCGAGCAGTACTTC.